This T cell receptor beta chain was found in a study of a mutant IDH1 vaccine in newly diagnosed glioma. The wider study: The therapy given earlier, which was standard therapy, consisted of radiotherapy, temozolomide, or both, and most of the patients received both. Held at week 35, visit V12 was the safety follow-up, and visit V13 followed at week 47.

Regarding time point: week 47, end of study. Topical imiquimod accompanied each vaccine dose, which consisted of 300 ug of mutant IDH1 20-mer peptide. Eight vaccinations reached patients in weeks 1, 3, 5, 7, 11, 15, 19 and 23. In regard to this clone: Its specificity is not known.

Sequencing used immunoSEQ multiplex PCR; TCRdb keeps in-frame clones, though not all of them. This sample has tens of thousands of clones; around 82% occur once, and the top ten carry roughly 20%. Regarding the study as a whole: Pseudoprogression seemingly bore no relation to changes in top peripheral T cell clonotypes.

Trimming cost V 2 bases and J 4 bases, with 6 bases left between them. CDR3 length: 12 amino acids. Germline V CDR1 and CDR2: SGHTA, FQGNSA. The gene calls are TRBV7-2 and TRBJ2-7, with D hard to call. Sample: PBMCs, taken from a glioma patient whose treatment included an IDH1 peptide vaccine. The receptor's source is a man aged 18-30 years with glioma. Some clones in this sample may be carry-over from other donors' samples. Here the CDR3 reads CASSLTEYEQYF. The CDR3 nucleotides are TGTGCCAGCAGCTTAACCGAGTACGAGCAGTACTTC.